This T cell receptor beta chain comes out of a study of shared clonotypes between healthy human individuals. This CDR3 is built from 13 residues. Germline CDR1 is LNHDA and CDR2 is SQIVND (reference sequence). V shed 7 bases and J shed 0 bases, with 9 bases lying between them. Some clones are missing from TCRdb's copy, which holds only in-frame ones; the method was immunoSEQ multiplex PCR. Among approximately 1.5 million clones, roughly 98% were seen once, and the ten largest hold roughly 0.45%. The gene calls are TRBV19 and TRBJ1-1; D ambiguous. Input material: naive CD4+ T cells sorted from blood. The subset denotes: CD45RA+ positively selected. The origin of this receptor is a man aged 30 to 45 in good health. The CDR3 DNA reads as TGTGCCAGTACCACCGGTATGAACACTGAAGCTTTCTTT. Amino acids: CASTTGMNTEAFF.